The 9 T cell receptor beta chains below come from one sample, sequenced in a study of cytomegalovirus exposure and HLA in healthy donors. It was with 60 Vbeta and 13 Jbeta primers that the PCR ran. Some clones are missing from TCRdb's copy, which holds only in-frame ones; the method was immunoSEQ multiplex PCR. This table holds 140,000 to 150,000 clones, around 75% found once. The sample consisted of PBMCs. These receptors originate from a young man in good health and CMV-seronegative.

DNA of the CDR3: TGTGCCAGCGGGGAGGTGGTGGGCTACAATGAGCAGTTCTTC. Its translation is CASGEVVGYNEQFF. This chain links TRBV6-5 with TRBJ2-1, with TRBD2 as a possible D gene (6 bases). The germline V gene has CDR1 MNHEY and CDR2 SVGAGI. V was trimmed by 8 bases and J by 3 bases, leaving 14 bases between them. The CDR3 spans 14 residues.

V and J are TRBV7-9 and TRBJ2-7; 7 bases match TRBD2. CDR3 length equals 15 residues. The V segment lost 5 bases and the J segment 5 bases; nucleotides outside the gene matches: 12. Germline loops: CDR1 SEHNR, CDR2 FQNEAQ (reference sequence). Written as DNA, the CDR3 is TGTGCCAGCAGCCCCCGCGGGAGTCCGAACCACGAGCAGTACTTC. Residues: CASSPRGSPNHEQYF.

The chain carries TRBV6-5 and TRBJ1-6; D unclear. Germline values: CDR1 MNHEY, CDR2 SVGAGI. V lost 7 bases and J lost 1, with 11 bases in between. CDR3 length: 15 amino acids. The CDR3 DNA reads as TGTGCCAGCACTACTACTGGTTCCTATAATTCACCCCTCCACTTT. This encodes CASTTTGSYNSPLHF.

The V and J genes are TRBV27 and TRBJ2-2, with 11 bases fitting TRBD2. CDR1 is MNHEY, CDR2 SMNVEV, per germline (reference sequence). V lost 6 bases to trimming and J lost 2 bases; unmatched junction nucleotides: 2. The CDR3 has 15 residues. CDR3 sequence reads: CASRGLAVNTGELFF. In DNA, the CDR3 is TGTGCCAGCAGGGGACTAGCGGTTAACACCGGGGAGCTGTTTTTT.

The gene calls are TRBV7-9 and TRBJ1-1; 9 nucleotides align to TRBD1. The CDR3 has 14 amino acids. Germline CDR1 and CDR2: SEHNR and FQNEAQ (reference sequence). The junction had 5 bases not matched to a gene; V was cut back by 5 bases and J by 4 bases. The CDR3 DNA sequence: TGTGCCAGCAGCACGGGACAGGGAAGCACTGAAGCTTTCTTT. This gives the protein CASSTGQGSTEAFF.

The rearrangement joins TRBV7-2 to TRBJ1-2; 9 positions agree with TRBD1. V lost 4 bases and J lost 6; bases outside the gene matches: 3. Germline loops: CDR1 SGHTA, CDR2 FQGNSA. This CDR3 spans 13 amino acids. The CDR3: CASSYDRGNGYTF. In DNA form, the CDR3 reads TGTGCCAGCAGCTACGACAGGGGGAATGGCTACACCTTC.

The gene calls are TRBV4-1 and TRBJ2-1; 8 bases are a match to TRBD1. The CDR3 is 17 residues long. V shed 3 bases and J 6 bases; nucleotides not matched to a gene: 13. CDR1 and CDR2 (germline): MGHRA, YSYEKL. CDR3 DNA: TGCGCCAGCAGCCATTATAGGACAGGGATTCCCTCCAATGAGCAGTTCTTC. Protein sequence: CASSHYRTGIPSNEQFF.

The chain couples TRBV6-5 to TRBJ1-5; D remains unclear. V was trimmed by 8 bases and J by 2 bases, leaving 16 bases between them. The germline V gene encodes CDR1 MNHEY and CDR2 SVGAGI. This CDR3 spans 15 amino acids. CDR3 protein: CASPSDEGGNQPQHF. CDR3 nucleotides: TGTGCCAGCCCAAGCGACGAGGGTGGCAATCAGCCCCAGCATTTT.

The chain has TRBV19 and TRBJ2-1; weak D call: TRBD2 (7 bases). The CDR3 runs 17 residues. CDR1 is LNHDA and CDR2 is SQIVND in the germline V gene (reference sequence). The germline V and J ends were trimmed by 3 bases and 0 bases, with 15 bases remaining between them. This CDR3 reads CASSIKGGGSSYNEQFF. The CDR3 coding sequence is TGTGCCAGTAGTATCAAGGGGGGCGGGAGCTCCTACAATGAGCAGTTCTTC.